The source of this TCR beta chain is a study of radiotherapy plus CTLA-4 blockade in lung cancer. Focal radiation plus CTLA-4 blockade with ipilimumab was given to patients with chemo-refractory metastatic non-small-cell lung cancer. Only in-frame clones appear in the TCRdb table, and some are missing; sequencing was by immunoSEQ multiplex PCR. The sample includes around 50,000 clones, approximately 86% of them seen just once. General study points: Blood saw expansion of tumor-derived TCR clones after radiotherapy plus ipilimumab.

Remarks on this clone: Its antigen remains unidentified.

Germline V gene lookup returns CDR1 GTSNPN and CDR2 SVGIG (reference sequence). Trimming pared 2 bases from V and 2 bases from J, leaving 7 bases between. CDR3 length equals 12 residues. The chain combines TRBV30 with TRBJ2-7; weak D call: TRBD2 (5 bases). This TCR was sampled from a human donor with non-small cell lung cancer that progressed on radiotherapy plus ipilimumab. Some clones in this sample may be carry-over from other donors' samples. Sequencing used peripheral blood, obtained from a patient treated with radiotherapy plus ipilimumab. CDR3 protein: CAWSSGAYEQYF. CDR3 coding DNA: TGTGCCTGGAGTTCCGGGGCCTACGAGCAGTACTTC.